This T cell receptor beta chain was captured in a study of blood T cell repertoires in COVID-19. Across the study: COVID-19 samples, acute and convalescent, were from the United States, Italy and Spain.

V was pared by 3 bases and J by 5 bases, with 5 bases of the junction left unmatched. Germline V gene sequence: CDR1 KGHSH, CDR2 LQKENI. The CDR3 loop spans 15 amino acids. Method: immunoSEQ multiplex PCR; TCRdb's copy keeps in-frame clones and lacks some. This table has 150,000 or so clones, over 75% appearing once. Sequencing was done on a sample of peripheral blood. The gene calls are TRBV18 and TRBJ2-2, with 8 bases aligning to TRBD1. The receptor was derived from a human donor in a cohort sampled during active COVID-19. The CDR3 spells CASSPDRVTTGELFF. CDR3 nucleotide sequence: TGTGCCAGCTCACCGGACAGGGTCACGACCGGGGAGCTGTTTTTT.